This TCR beta chain emerged from a study of CD8+ T cells in alopecia areata. Study context: Twice daily, treated patients received 5 to 10 mg of oral tofacitinib. Tofacitinib was given for 6 to 18 months, then stopped for 6 months.

A note on this clone: The antigen is not known.

Sequencing relied on a cDNA template that was reverse transcribed from extracted RNA. Data came from immunoSEQ multiplex PCR; TCRdb stores just in-frame clones and leaves some out. The sample contains 170,000 or so clones, about 60% of which appear only once. The CDR3 totals 12 residues. Germline-derived CDR1 and CDR2 are SQVTM and ANQGSEA. Trimming cost V 4 bases and J 0 bases, with 4 bases left between them. Study-wide results and limits: Alopecia totalis/universalis scalp especially showed more expanded CD8+ clones than normal scalp.

The sequencing here drew on CD4+ T cells sorted from blood, taken at week 0. The sequence came from a human donor with alopecia areata. The chain recombines TRBV29-1 with TRBJ1-5; D uncertain. CDR3 protein: CSVGNSNQPQHF. CDR3 nucleotides: TGCAGCGTTGGCAATAGCAATCAGCCCCAGCATTTT.